Presented here are 32 T cell receptor beta chains from one specimen sequenced in a study of T cell repertoires in cytomegalovirus infection. These receptors' antigens are unknown. TCRdb re-called the reads through MiXCR, storing one row per CDR3 protein. Of over 55,000 distinct CDR3 sequences listed, 20% were seen once; the top ten hold 65% to 85%. The sample consisted of CD8+ T cells from cultured PBMCs, taken from culture after CMV antigen stimulation. The receptor set was obtained from a human donor in good health (CMV status not recorded). Some clones in this sample may be carry-over from other donors' samples.

This clonotype was observed a handful of times. This rearrangement joins TRBV29-1 to TRBJ2-7; D ambiguous. CDR1 and CDR2 from the germline V gene are SQVTM and ANQGSEA. With 6 bases removed from V and 2 bases from J, the gap between germline ends came to 17 bases. The CDR3 extends over 14 amino acids. In DNA, the CDR3 is TGCAGCGTGGGATGGACCGTTGCCCCCTACGAGCAGTACTTC. Amino acids: CSVGWTVAPYEQYF.

This clonotype was seen a few times. This sequence joins TRBV6-2 or TRBV6-3 and TRBJ1-1, with D unclear. V shed 2 bases and J shed 7 bases, with 5 bases lying between them. The germline V gene encodes CDR1 MNHEY and CDR2 SVGEGT. CDR3 size: 11 residues. CDR3 nucleotide sequence: TGTGCCAGCAGTTACGGGATTGAAGCTTTCTTT. It encodes CASSYGIEAFF.

This clonotype has more than one count but fewer than ten. The chain carries TRBV4-3 and TRBJ2-3, with 13 bases fitting TRBD2. Germline V CDR1 and CDR2: LGHNA, YSLEER. V shed 1 base, J shed 5 bases, and the junction held 0 bases outside the gene matches. The CDR3 totals 15 residues. The CDR3 is CASSQGTSGGDTQYF. CDR3 in DNA: TGCGCCAGCAGCCAAGGGACTAGCGGGGGAGATACGCAGTATTTT.

This clonotype occurred a few times. This rearrangement joins TRBV12-3 or TRBV12-4 to TRBJ2-7, with TRBD1 matching over 7 bases. Germline trimming cut 5 bases from V and 7 bases from J; bases unmatched to any gene: 5. CDR3 length: 12 residues. CDR3 residues: CASSPWTGEQYF. The CDR3 nucleotides are TGTGCCAGCAGTCCTTGGACAGGAGAGCAGTACTTC.

This sequence joins TRBV6-6 and TRBJ1-2; D remains unclear. This CDR3 region has 13 residues. The germline CDR1 and CDR2 sequences are MNHNY and SVGAGI (reference sequence). Between the trimmed V and J ends, which lost 2 bases and 3 bases, there was a span of 7 bases. CDR3 residues: CASSYGIHYGYTF. The CDR3, as DNA: TGTGCCAGCAGTTACGGAATCCACTATGGCTACACCTTC.

The chain recombines TRBV4-1 with TRBJ2-4; TRBD2 agrees at 7 bases. Germline-derived CDR1 and CDR2 are MGHRA and YSYEKL. Trimming removed 6 bases from V and 7 bases from J; junction bases left unmatched: 9. The CDR3 consists of 14 residues. CDR3: CASSLGTGGNIQYF. The CDR3 bases are TGCGCCAGCAGTCTAGGAACCGGGGGGAACATTCAGTACTTC.

This clonotype showed up just a few times. This sequence joins TRBV7-2 and TRBJ1-1, with 8 nucleotides matching TRBD1. Germline CDR1 and CDR2: SGHTA and FQGNSA. V lost 5 bases, J lost 11 bases, and 13 bases stayed unmatched. The CDR3 is made up of 14 amino acids. The CDR3 nucleotides read TGTGCCAGCAGCACCCGGACAGGGACTGAGGAGGCTTTCTTT. Amino acids: CASSTRTGTEEAFF.

The V call is TRBV6-5, the J call TRBJ2-7; D may be TRBD2 (5 bases). Germline CDR1 and CDR2: MNHEY and SVGAGI. This CDR3 region has 16 residues. Trimming pared 0 bases from V and 7 bases from J, leaving 19 bases between. CDR3 bases: TGTGCCAGCAGTTACTCGCAACCCGGGATGTCGGGGGAGCAGTACTTC. Amino acid sequence: CASSYSQPGMSGEQYF.

This clonotype was observed a handful of times. This CDR3 is CASSVVESYEQYF. Here the CDR3 DNA reads TGTGCCAGCAGTGTCGTCGAGTCCTACGAGCAGTACTTC. This sequence joins TRBV6-1 and TRBJ2-7; unclear D gene. The V gene's germline CDR1 is MNHNS and CDR2 SASEGT. V was cut by 4 bases and J by 1 base, with 8 bases left in between. The CDR3 length is 13 residues.

The chain is built from TRBV4-3 and TRBJ2-7; the D is unclear. The CDR3 is 16 amino acids. Per germline, CDR1 LGHNA and CDR2 YSLEER. V lost 3 bases and J 0 bases, leaving 15 bases between the germline ends. The CDR3 DNA reads as TGCGCCAGCAGCCAGGCCCCCCCCCAGGACTCCTACGAGCAGTACTTC. Amino acids: CASSQAPPQDSYEQYF.

This clonotype was seen many times. This sequence joins TRBV7-2 and TRBJ2-2, with 10 bases matching TRBD2. Per the germline V gene, CDR1 is SGHTA and CDR2 is FQGNSA. V dropped 8 bases and J dropped 5; count of bases not matched to a gene: 11. The CDR3 is 16 amino acids. This CDR3 reads CASGSSGGARTGELFF. For the CDR3, the DNA is TGTGCCAGCGGGTCCAGCGGGGGGGCCAGAACCGGGGAGCTGTTTTTT.

V and J are TRBV7-6 and TRBJ1-1; TRBD1 matches 9 bases. Germline V gives CDR1 SGHVS, CDR2 FNYEAQ. The CDR3 runs to 19 residues. After removal of 2 bases from V and 1 base from J, the junction contained 14 bases not matched to a gene. The CDR3 here is CASSLRYRDRDVPNTEAFF. In DNA, the CDR3 is TGTGCCAGCAGCTTAAGGTACCGGGACAGGGATGTTCCGAACACTGAAGCTTTCTTT.

The table lists this clonotype with a few counts. The CDR3, as DNA: TGCGCCAGCAGCCCTAACTTGCTTTATAGCAATCAGCCCCAGCATTTT. Translated, it gives CASSPNLLYSNQPQHF. This chain joins TRBV4-1 and TRBJ1-5; no clear D gene. The germline V gene encodes CDR1 MGHRA and CDR2 YSYEKL. The V gene lost 4 bases and the J gene lost 0 bases, with 13 bases spanning the gap. CDR3 length: 16 amino acids.

The rearrangement joins TRBV11-2 to TRBJ2-7, with D possibly being TRBD1 (6 bases). CDR1 and CDR2 (germline): SGHAT, FQNNGV. The CDR3 is made up of 16 amino acids. V was clipped by 1 base and J by 0 bases, with 13 bases between them. CDR3 DNA: TGTGCCAGCAGCTTAGGCCGGGACATAGACTCCTACGAGCAGTACTTC. Amino acids: CASSLGRDIDSYEQYF.

The chain is built from TRBV6-5 and TRBJ2-1, with a weak D call TRBD1 (5 bases). The germline V gene encodes CDR1 MNHEY and CDR2 SVGAGI. With 2 bases removed from V and 0 bases from J, the gap between germline ends came to 11 bases. This CDR3 has 16 amino acids. CDR3 sequence reads: CASSYPGQGSYNEQFF. DNA for the CDR3: TGTGCCAGCAGTTACCCGGGTCAGGGCTCCTACAATGAGCAGTTCTTC.

This clonotype was seen a few times. This sequence joins TRBV19 and TRBJ2-7; tentatively, D is TRBD1 (5 bases). Trimming took 5 bases from V and 4 from J, leaving 18 bases between them. The CDR3 is 15 amino acids. Germline CDR1 reads LNHDA; CDR2 reads SQIVND (reference sequence). CDR3 residues: CASSSLQGFWYEQYF. CDR3 in DNA: TGTGCCAGTAGTTCACTCCAGGGATTTTGGTACGAGCAGTACTTC.

The rearrangement uses TRBV19 and TRBJ1-1, with 7 bases identical to TRBD1. The CDR3 sequence is 13 residues long. V was pared by 5 bases and J by 4 bases, with 4 bases of the junction left unmatched. Germline V lookup: CDR1 LNHDA, CDR2 SQIVND (reference sequence). CDR3 loop: CASSPWDSTEAFF. The CDR3 bases are TGTGCCAGTAGTCCTTGGGACAGCACTGAAGCTTTCTTT.

This clonotype was counted between two and nine times. V is TRBV6-5 and J is TRBJ1-2, with 7 bases matching TRBD1. CDR3 length equals 13 residues. CDR1 is MNHEY, CDR2 SVGAGI, per germline. Germline trimming cut 6 bases from V and 4 bases from J; bases unmatched to any gene: 5. In DNA, the CDR3 is TGTGCCAGCAGCCCGACAGGGCTCTATGGCTACACCTTC. Its translation is CASSPTGLYGYTF.

The chain employs TRBV28 and TRBJ1-1, with D perhaps TRBD1 (6 bases). Trimming removed 6 bases from V and 7 bases from J, with 27 bases in between. Germline V CDR1 and CDR2: MDHEN, SYDVKM. This CDR3 has 17 residues. The DNA for the CDR3 is TGTGCCAGCAGCAATCGACAGGATGATCTGATAGGGAATGAAGCTTTCTTT. Residues: CASSNRQDDLIGNEAFF.

The J gene is TRBJ2-2, the V gene TRBV12-3 or TRBV12-4; TRBD2 matches 10 bases. Trimming removed 8 bases from V and 5 bases from J; junction bases left unmatched: 5. The CDR3 totals 14 residues. CDR3 sequence: CASQRGGRTGELFF. The DNA of the CDR3 is TGTGCCAGCCAGCGGGGGGGTCGAACCGGGGAGCTGTTTTTT.

This clonotype appeared a few times. V gene TRBV7-8 combines with J gene TRBJ2-7; maybe TRBD1 (7 bases). The length of the CDR3 is 12 residues. Trimming cost V 7 bases and J 4 bases, with 11 bases left between them. The germline V gene has CDR1 SGHVS and CDR2 FQNEAQ. CDR3 nucleotide sequence: TGTGCCAGCACCCCAGGGGGGTACGAGCAGTACTTC. Translating gives CASTPGGYEQYF.

A few counts support this clonotype. This chain connects TRBV10-3 to TRBJ1-2; no firm D call. This CDR3 has 14 amino acids. The germline CDR1 and CDR2 sequences are ENHRY and SYGVKD. Trimming removed 2 bases from V and 0 bases from J, with 7 bases in between. This CDR3 reads CAISEEWANYGYTF. The CDR3 region has the DNA TGTGCCATCAGTGAGGAGTGGGCTAACTATGGCTACACCTTC.

The chain is built from TRBV12-3 or TRBV12-4 and TRBJ1-1; D gene uncertain. The CDR3 loop spans 13 amino acids. V was shortened by 3 bases and J by 5 bases, with 10 bases between the two germline ends. The CDR3 protein is CASSFPGWTEAFF. DNA of the CDR3: TGTGCCAGCAGTTTTCCCGGTTGGACTGAAGCTTTCTTT.

This clonotype was picked up a small number of times. The genes are TRBV7-9 and TRBJ1-5; D call uncertain. Per the germline V gene, CDR1 is SEHNR and CDR2 is FQNEAQ (reference sequence). The CDR3 has 13 amino acids. The V and J ends lost 2 bases and 5 bases respectively, with 7 bases between them. For the CDR3, the DNA is TGTGCCAGCAGCTTACAGTTAGATCAGCCCCAGCATTTT. Protein product: CASSLQLDQPQHF. Complete variable domain (other parts from reference TRBV7-9 and TRBJ1-5): DTGVSQNPRHKITKRGQNVTFRCDPISEHNRLYWYRQTLGQGPEFLTYFQNEAQLEKSRLLSDRFSAERPKGSFSTLEIQRTEQGDSAMYLCASSLQLDQPQHFGDGTRLSIL.

This chain connects TRBV7-2 to TRBJ1-1; D not certain. Germline lookup yields CDR1 SGHTA and CDR2 FQGNSA. V lost 5 bases and J 2 bases, leaving 15 bases between the germline ends. The CDR3 consists of 15 residues. The CDR3 nucleotides are TGTGCCAGCAGCCCAACGGTGCGGCGAAACACTGAAGCTTTCTTT. This translates into CASSPTVRRNTEAFF.

The V gene is TRBV4-1, the J gene TRBJ2-1, with no clear D. Germline CDR1 MGHRA, CDR2 YSYEKL. The V gene lost 0 bases and the J gene lost 7 bases, with 13 bases spanning the gap. This CDR3 contains 15 residues. CDR3 bases: TGCGCCAGCAGCCAAGATTCACCGCGACGAAATGAGCAGTTCTTC. It is translated as CASSQDSPRRNEQFF.

The chain couples TRBV28 to TRBJ2-7, with unresolved D. CDR3 length: 14 residues. V lost 1 base, J lost 4 bases, and 11 bases lay in between. CDR1 is MDHEN, CDR2 SYDVKM, per germline. For the CDR3, the DNA is TGTGCCAGCAGTTTATCCGGGTATCCGTACGAGCAGTACTTC. It codes for CASSLSGYPYEQYF.

The chain joins TRBV19 to TRBJ2-1, with TRBD2 matching 12 bases. Trimming cost V 4 bases and J 5 bases; bases outside gene matches: 0. The CDR3 totals 14 residues. From germline, CDR1 is LNHDA and CDR2 SQIVND (reference sequence). CDR3 coding DNA: TGTGCCAGTAGTAGACTAGCGGGGGACAATGAGCAGTTCTTC. Protein: CASSRLAGDNEQFF.

The CDR3 region has the DNA TGTGCCAGCAGCCTCGGGCCACCACAAGAGACCCAGTACTTC. Amino acids: CASSLGPPQETQYF. The gene calls are TRBV11-2 and TRBJ2-5; D not certain. CDR1 is SGHAT and CDR2 is FQNNGV in the germline V gene. The CDR3 extends over 14 amino acids. V shed 5 bases and J shed 2 bases, with 12 bases lying between them. Complete variable domain (other parts from reference TRBV11-2 and TRBJ2-5): EAGVAQSPRYKIIEKRQSVAFWCNPISGHATLYWYQQILGQGPKLLIQFQNNGVVDDSQLPKDRFSAERLKGVDSTLKIQPAKLEDSAVYLCASSLGPPQETQYFGPGTRLLVL.

Only a few counts were recorded for this clonotype. V usage is TRBV7-2 and J usage is TRBJ1-4; a possible D gene is TRBD1 (5 bases). The CDR3 has 17 residues. V lost 1 base and J 4 bases, leaving 16 bases between the germline ends. Germline V CDR1 and CDR2: SGHTA, FQGNSA. The CDR3 nucleotides read TGTGCCAGCAGCTTAGGTTTCACCCGGGGGGATAATGAAAAACTGTTTTTT. Translated, it gives CASSLGFTRGDNEKLFF.

The chain is built from TRBV24-1 and TRBJ1-1; 9 bases map to TRBD1. Trimming removed 9 bases from V and 2 bases from J; junction bases left unmatched: 9. Per the germline V gene, CDR1 is KGHDR and CDR2 is SFDVKD. The CDR3 length is 15 residues. CDR3: CATAPGTGTNTEAFF. The CDR3 DNA reads TGTGCCACCGCACCCGGGACAGGGACCAACACTGAAGCTTTCTTT.

This clonotype was seen a few times. The chain recombines TRBV6-2 or TRBV6-3 with TRBJ2-5, with TRBD2 matching 7 bases. Trimming cost V 9 bases and J 5 bases; bases outside gene matches: 12. CDR1 MNHEY and CDR2 SVGEGT come from the germline V gene. CDR3 length: 14 residues. CDR3 DNA: TGTGCCAGTAGTCCGAGCGGGGATCGGGAGACCCAGTACTTC. This translates into CASSPSGDRETQYF.